These 25 T cell receptor beta chains originate from one sample sequenced in a study of CD8+ T cells in alopecia areata. RNA was extracted and reverse transcribed into cDNA as the sequencing template. Repertoires were generated with immunoSEQ multiplex PCR, while TCRdb's copy carries only in-frame clones and drops some. The top ten hold more than 9% of the sample, which has over 100,000 clones, around 53% seen once. Described treatment: oral pan-JAK inhibitor, 5-10 mg twice daily. The sample was CD8+ T cells sorted from blood, taken at week 24, from a patient treated with tofacitinib. The receptors shown here come from a human donor with alopecia areata.

The rearrangement links TRBV10-3 to TRBJ2-5, with 7 nucleotides matching TRBD1. V shed 5 bases, J shed 4 bases, and the junction held 4 bases outside the gene matches. CDR1 and CDR2 (germline): ENHRY, SYGVKD. The CDR3 is 13 residues long. CDR3 bases: TGTGCCATCAGTCAACAGGGGAGAGAGACCCAGTACTTC. Protein sequence: CAISQQGRETQYF.

The chain links TRBV2 to TRBJ2-3; D gene uncertain. Germline CDR1 reads SNHLY; CDR2 reads FYNNEI. V was trimmed by 9 bases and J by 2 bases, leaving 18 bases between them. The CDR3 totals 15 residues. CDR3 in amino acids: CARTILPTITDTQYF. Here the CDR3 DNA reads TGTGCCAGGACGATTCTGCCGACGATCACAGATACGCAGTATTTT.

This clone was found a few times. The rearrangement uses TRBV9 and TRBJ1-1; TRBD1 is a possible D gene (6 bases). In germline, CDR1 is SGDLS, CDR2 YYNGEE. The germline V and J ends were trimmed by 4 bases and 1 base, with 8 bases remaining between them. The CDR3 loop spans 13 amino acids. The DNA of the CDR3 is TGTGCCAGCAGCCTGGGACAGAACACTGAAGCTTTCTTT. This gives the protein CASSLGQNTEAFF.

This clone showed up just a few times. CDR3 region: CSVVGVNTGELFF. The CDR3 DNA follows: TGCAGCGTAGTGGGCGTGAACACCGGGGAGCTGTTTTTT. This chain links TRBV29-1 with TRBJ2-2; D gene unclear. CDR3 length: 13 amino acids. Germline assignment: CDR1 SQVTM and CDR2 ANQGSEA. V lost 6 bases to trimming and J lost 1 base, with 9 bases between them.

V and J are TRBV27 and TRBJ1-1, with unresolved D. V lost 8 bases to trimming and J lost 1 base, with 8 bases between them. Per the germline V gene, CDR1 is MNHEY and CDR2 is SMNVEV (reference sequence). This CDR3 region has 12 residues. Here the CDR3 reads CASSSANTEAFF. The DNA for the CDR3 is TGTGCCAGCTCGTCAGCGAACACTGAAGCTTTCTTT.

In this sample, this clone turned up once. The CDR3 loop is CATSRVRGNQPQHF. The CDR3 region has the DNA TGTGCCACCAGCAGAGTCAGGGGGAATCAGCCCCAGCATTTT. V usage is TRBV15 and J usage is TRBJ1-5, with 7 bases fitting TRBD1. Trimming cost V 1 base and J 4 bases; bases outside gene matches: 1. Germline V gene sequence: CDR1 LNHNV, CDR2 YYDKDF (reference sequence). This CDR3 is 14 amino acids long.

This clone was seen more than once but under ten times. The chain joins TRBV27 to TRBJ2-7; maybe TRBD1 (6 bases). Trimming pared 2 bases from V and 0 bases from J, leaving 14 bases between. The CDR3 is 16 amino acids. Germline CDR1 and CDR2: MNHEY and SMNVEV (reference sequence). As DNA, the CDR3 is TGTGCCAGCAGTTTAACCCCTACAGGGCTCTCCTACGAGCAGTACTTC. Residues: CASSLTPTGLSYEQYF.

This clone was observed a single time. The CDR3 region has the DNA TGTGCCAGCAGATGGACAGCTTATAGCAATCAGCCCCAGCATTTT. Encoded protein: CASRWTAYSNQPQHF. V usage is TRBV6-5 and J usage is TRBJ1-5; D is possibly TRBD1 (6 bases). The germline V and J ends were trimmed by 6 bases and 0 bases, with 12 bases remaining between them. This CDR3 region has 15 residues. Germline CDR1 MNHEY, CDR2 SVGAGI.

J is TRBJ2-3 and V is TRBV28; 10 bases are shared with TRBD2. The ends lost 4 bases at V and 2 bases at J; junction bases unmatched: 6. Germline V lookup: CDR1 MDHEN, CDR2 SYDVKM. The CDR3 is made up of 16 amino acids. The CDR3, as DNA: TGTGCCAGCAGTTGGGGGCTAGCGGGGGACACAGATACGCAGTATTTT. Translation gives CASSWGLAGDTDTQYF.

The V gene is TRBV7-8, the J gene TRBJ2-1; maybe TRBD1 (5 bases). V shed 3 bases and J shed 5 bases, with 8 bases lying between them. Germline CDR1 and CDR2: SGHVS and FQNEAQ. The CDR3 has 13 amino acids. The CDR3 spells CASSLQGNNEQFF. The CDR3 DNA follows: TGTGCCAGCAGCTTGCAGGGAAACAATGAGCAGTTCTTC. The entire variable domain, with the rest obtained from reference TRBV7-8 and TRBJ2-1, is as follows: GAGVSQSPRYKVAKRGQDVALRCDPISGHVSLFWYQQALGQGPEFLTYFQNEAQLDKSGLPSDRFFAERPEGSVSTLKIQRTQQEDSAVYLCASSLQGNNEQFFGPGTRLTVL.

The gene calls are TRBV9 and TRBJ1-6; no clear D. Per the germline V gene, CDR1 is SGDLS and CDR2 is YYNGEE. This CDR3 is 13 amino acids long. Trimming cost V 3 bases and J 5 bases, with 6 bases left between them. CDR3 DNA: TGTGCCAGCAGCGGATGGAATAATTCACCCCTCCACTTT. It encodes CASSGWNNSPLHF.

The chain has TRBV27 and TRBJ1-5, with 7 bases identical to TRBD1. Per germline, CDR1 MNHEY and CDR2 SMNVEV (reference sequence). The CDR3 runs 15 residues. With 5 bases clipped from V and 2 bases from J, the junction kept 6 bases outside the gene matches. Written as DNA, the CDR3 is TGTGCCAGCAGTGCCGGGACAGCCCGCAATCAGCCCCAGCATTTT. It encodes CASSAGTARNQPQHF.

The chain carries TRBV6-5 and TRBJ1-1, with D unclear. The CDR3 totals 14 residues. Trimming shortened V by 4 bases and J by 0 bases, and 9 bases separated the two germline ends. The germline gives CDR1 MNHEY, CDR2 SVGAGI. The CDR3 nucleotides read TGTGCCAGCAGTTTTCGGACCGTGAACACTGAAGCTTTCTTT. Translating it yields CASSFRTVNTEAFF.

The chain carries TRBV30 and TRBJ2-1; D not resolved. The ends were cut back, 2 bases at V and 5 bases at J, with 7 bases in the middle. The CDR3 covers 12 residues. Germline loops: CDR1 GTSNPN, CDR2 SVGIG (reference sequence). DNA of the CDR3: TGTGCCTGGAGTACCTTCCACAATGAGCAGTTCTTC. Its protein product is CAWSTFHNEQFF.

The chain has TRBV4-1 and TRBJ1-1; no clear D gene. Germline V CDR1 and CDR2: MGHRA, YSYEKL. This CDR3 has 15 amino acids. V lost 2 bases and J 0 bases, leaving 10 bases between the germline ends. The CDR3 DNA reads as TGCGCCAGCAGCCAATTGGAGATCATGAACACTGAAGCTTTCTTT. This codes for CASSQLEIMNTEAFF.

This chain connects TRBV2 to TRBJ1-5; 9 bases are shared with TRBD1. The CDR3 covers 16 residues. Germline assignment: CDR1 SNHLY and CDR2 FYNNEI. V dropped 3 bases and J dropped 0; count of bases not matched to a gene: 3. In nucleotides, the CDR3 is TGTGCCAGCAGTGACGGACAGGGGTATAGCAATCAGCCCCAGCATTTT. Translation gives CASSDGQGYSNQPQHF.

The chain joins TRBV13 to TRBJ1-1; D ambiguous. V was shortened by 4 bases and J by 0 bases, with 9 bases between the two germline ends. Germline CDR1 PRHDT, CDR2 FYEKMQ (reference sequence). This CDR3 has 14 residues. The CDR3 DNA reads TGTGCCAGCAGCTCGGACGGGCTGAACACTGAAGCTTTCTTT. Its translation: CASSSDGLNTEAFF.

CDR3 sequence (DNA): TGTGCCAGCACCTCACGGTGCCCTCCTGAAGCTTTCTTT. Residues: CASTSRCPPEAFF. The chain combines TRBV2 with TRBJ1-1; D uncertain. The CDR3 is made up of 13 amino acids. Deletions cut 7 bases from V and 6 bases from J, with 15 bases between. CDR1 and CDR2 from the germline V gene are SNHLY and FYNNEI.

V and J are TRBV29-1 and TRBJ2-2; unclear D gene. Germline V gene data show CDR1 as SQVTM and CDR2 as ANQGSEA. Trimming removed 4 bases from V and 6 bases from J, with 6 bases in between. The CDR3 has 11 amino acids. The CDR3 here is CSVGGSGELFF. In nucleotides, the CDR3 is TGCAGCGTTGGAGGTTCCGGGGAGCTGTTTTTT.

This clone was picked up a small number of times. The CDR3, as DNA: TGTGCCAGCAGTTTAGGAGGAGCGTCGGTGGCGCAGTATTTT. Translating gives CASSLGGASVAQYF. The chain links TRBV27 to TRBJ2-3, with D perhaps matching TRBD2 (5 bases). Germline loops: CDR1 MNHEY, CDR2 SMNVEV (reference sequence). Trimming cost V 2 bases and J 10 bases, with 16 bases left between them. The CDR3 covers 14 residues.

The rearrangement links TRBV14 to TRBJ2-2; 13 bases are shared with TRBD2. CDR1 is SGHDN, CDR2 FVKESK, per germline. The J segment lost 7 bases and the V segment lost 4 bases, leaving 12 bases of the junction unmatched. This CDR3 has 18 residues. CDR3 bases: TGTGCCAGCAGCCCTGCAGGGACTAGCGGGGTCCGGTTCGGGGAGCTGTTTTTT. The encoded protein is CASSPAGTSGVRFGELFF.

The chain links TRBV19 to TRBJ2-2; no clear D. Germline V gene lookup returns CDR1 LNHDA and CDR2 SQIVND (reference sequence). V lost 7 bases to trimming and J lost 4 bases, with 13 bases between them. The CDR3 spans 14 residues. The CDR3: CASKGVEGTGELFF. The DNA for the CDR3 is TGTGCCAGTAAAGGCGTAGAAGGCACCGGGGAGCTGTTTTTT.

This chain connects TRBV27 to TRBJ2-7; D not certain. Between the trimmed V and J ends, which lost 2 bases and 2 bases, there was a span of 10 bases. Germline V CDR1 and CDR2: MNHEY, SMNVEV (reference sequence). The CDR3 sequence is 14 residues long. This chain's CDR3 is CASSLVTAPYEQYF. CDR3 DNA sequence: TGTGCCAGCAGTTTAGTGACGGCCCCCTACGAGCAGTACTTC.

The V call is TRBV13, the J call TRBJ2-2; 7 bases line up with TRBD1. This CDR3 has 15 amino acids. Trimming removed 4 bases from V and 4 bases from J; junction bases left unmatched: 6. CDR1 is PRHDT, CDR2 FYEKMQ, per germline (reference sequence). As DNA, the CDR3 is TGTGCCAGCAGCTCAGGGGGTCGAGGCACCGGGGAGCTGTTTTTT. Protein: CASSSGGRGTGELFF.

The sample holds a few counts of this clone. This sequence joins TRBV10-3 and TRBJ2-3; 7 bases align to TRBD2. The germline gives CDR1 ENHRY, CDR2 SYGVKD. The CDR3 runs to 15 residues. The V gene end was trimmed by 0 bases and the J gene end by 5 bases; junction bases not matched to a gene: 5. The CDR3 region is CAISESRGGGDTQYF. The CDR3 DNA reads TGTGCCATCAGTGAGTCGCGCGGGGGAGGAGATACGCAGTATTTT.